The T cell receptor (beta chain) under discussion was sequenced for a study of blood T cells in healthy people across ages. The wider study: When template switching was applied, about one barcoded beta molecule was captured per two T cells. General study findings and limits: Relative to aged donors, long-lived donors carried more naive CD4+ cells and displayed higher diversity.

Isolation of PBMCs gave at least 7 million cells per sample. A sample-barcoded 5' primer and a J-beta primer mix were used in a second PCR of about 6 to 12 cycles. Through a template-switch adaptor with 12 random nucleotides, each cDNA molecule received a tag. From the 5' RACE reads, TCRdb called clonotypes with MiXCR, one entry per CDR3 protein. Among hundreds of thousands of distinct CDR3 sequences, roughly 50% were seen once, and the ten largest hold around a third. On this clonotype: The antigen is not known.

This TCR came from a woman aged 60-75 years in good health. Sequenced sample: blood.

CDR3 region: CASSLFQGESYEQYF. The CDR3 nucleotides read TGTGCCAGCAGCTTATTCCAGGGGGAATCCTACGAGCAGTACTTC. The J gene is TRBJ2-7, the V gene TRBV11-2, with 7 bases identical to TRBD1. The CDR3 covers 15 residues. Germline V gene lookup returns CDR1 SGHAT and CDR2 FQNNGV. Trimming cost V 2 bases and J 1 base; bases outside gene matches: 5.